This entry is about one T cell receptor beta chain. Measured with immunoSEQ multiplex PCR; TCRdb has only the in-frame clones, and not every one. The repertoire has 100,000 to 150,000 clones, around nine tenths of them found once; the top ten carry 6.9%. CDR3 length: 15 residues. CDR1 SGDLS and CDR2 YYNGEE come from the germline V gene. V lost 2 bases, J lost 7 bases, and 5 bases stayed unmatched. The data were taken from a study of T cell responses to AZD1222 COVID-19 vaccine. This sequence was found in an adult in good health. The source material was peripheral blood, sampled on day 0 of AZD1222 vaccination. The chain has TRBV9 and TRBJ2-1; 11 bases line up with TRBD1. The CDR3 region is CASSVGQGAYNEQFF. CDR3 DNA sequence: TGTGCCAGCAGCGTTGGACAGGGGGCATATAATGAGCAGTTCTTC.